This TCR beta chain was sequenced during a study of CD8+ T cells in alopecia areata. Study background: Tofacitinib was given for 6 to 18 months, then stopped for 6 months.

CDR1 and CDR2 (germline): SQVTM, ANQGSEA. This CDR3 comprises 14 residues. Trimming stripped 6 bases from V and 0 bases from J, with 12 bases between. This clone was recorded a few times. A FACSAria was used to sort CD4+ and CD8+ T cells. These cells came from PBMCs. Once RNA had been extracted, it was reverse transcribed into cDNA to act as the sequencing template. Profiled with immunoSEQ multiplex PCR; TCRdb holds only in-frame clones, not every one. Among 110,000 to 150,000 clones listed, approximately 50% were seen once. The sample in question was CD4+ T cells sorted from blood, obtained at week 0. The chain employs TRBV29-1 and TRBJ2-1; TRBD1 is a possible D gene (5 bases). The receptor's source is a human donor with alopecia areata. CDR3: CSVDGRGSYNEQFF. The CDR3 coding sequence is TGCAGCGTGGACGGAAGGGGCTCCTACAATGAGCAGTTCTTC.